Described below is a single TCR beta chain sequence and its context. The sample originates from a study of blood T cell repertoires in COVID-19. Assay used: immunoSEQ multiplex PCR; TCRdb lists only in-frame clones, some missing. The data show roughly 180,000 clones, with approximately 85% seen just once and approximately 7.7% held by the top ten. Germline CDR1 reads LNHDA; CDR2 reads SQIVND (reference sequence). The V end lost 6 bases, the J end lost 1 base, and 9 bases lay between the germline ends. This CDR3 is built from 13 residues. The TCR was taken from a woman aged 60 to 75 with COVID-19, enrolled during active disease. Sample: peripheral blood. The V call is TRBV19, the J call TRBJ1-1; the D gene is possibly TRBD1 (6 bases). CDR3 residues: CASRDSQNTEAFF. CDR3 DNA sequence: TGTGCCAGTAGGGACAGCCAGAACACTGAAGCTTTCTTT.